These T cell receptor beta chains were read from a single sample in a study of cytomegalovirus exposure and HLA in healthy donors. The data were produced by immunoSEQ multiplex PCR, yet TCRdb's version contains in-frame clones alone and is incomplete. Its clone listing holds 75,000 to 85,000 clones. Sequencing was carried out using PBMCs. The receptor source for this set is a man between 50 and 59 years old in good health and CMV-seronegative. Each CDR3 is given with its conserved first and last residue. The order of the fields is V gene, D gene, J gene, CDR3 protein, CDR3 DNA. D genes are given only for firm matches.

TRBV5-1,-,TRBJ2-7,CASSLGRGSYEQYF,TGCGCCAGCAGCTTGGGGCGGGGATCCTACGAGCAGTACTTC
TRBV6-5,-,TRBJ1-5,CASHPGQGLWQPQHF,TGTGCCAGCCATCCCGGGCAGGGATTATGGCAGCCCCAGCATTTT
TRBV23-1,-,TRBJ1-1,CASSRIAGNTEAFF,TGCGCCAGCAGTCGAATAGCTGGTAACACTGAAGCTTTCTTT
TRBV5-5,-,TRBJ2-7,CASSPWGSGAEQYF,TGTGCCAGCAGCCCTTGGGGAAGTGGGGCCGAGCAGTACTTC
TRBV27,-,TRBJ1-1,CASSLDPGFSRNTEAFF,TGTGCCAGCAGTTTAGACCCGGGGTTTTCGAGGAACACTGAAGCTTTCTTT
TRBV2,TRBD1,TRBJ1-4,CASTPDRVWEKLFF,TGTGCCAGCACTCCTGACAGGGTCTGGGAAAAACTGTTTTTT
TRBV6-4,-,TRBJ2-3,CASSDSGGTDTQYF,TGTGCCAGCAGTGATTCGGGAGGCACAGATACGCAGTATTTT
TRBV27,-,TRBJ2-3,CASSFIGGPDTQYF,TGTGCCAGCAGTTTCATCGGGGGGCCAGATACGCAGTATTTT
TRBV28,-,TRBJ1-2,CALGRLDSGYTF,TGTGCGCTGGGCCGCCTCGATTCTGGCTACACCTTC
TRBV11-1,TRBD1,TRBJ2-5,CASSGGQGIWETQYF,TGTGCCAGCAGCGGAGGACAGGGGATTTGGGAGACCCAGTACTTC
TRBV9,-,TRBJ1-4,CASSVGVGGAANEKLFF,TGTGCCAGCAGCGTGGGCGTAGGTGGGGCTGCTAATGAAAAACTGTTTTTT
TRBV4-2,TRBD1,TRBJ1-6,CASSQDLGQGNTLHF,TGTGCCAGCAGCCAAGATCTAGGACAGGGGAATACCCTCCACTTT
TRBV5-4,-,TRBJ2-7,CASSSTYEQYF,TGTGCCAGCAGTTCAACCTACGAGCAGTACTTC
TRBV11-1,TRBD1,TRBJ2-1,CASSPTGFDEQFF,TGTGCCAGCAGCCCGACAGGGTTCGATGAGCAGTTCTTC
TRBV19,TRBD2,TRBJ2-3,CATRFAGVDTQYF,TGTGCCACTAGGTTCGCGGGGGTAGATACGCAGTATTTT
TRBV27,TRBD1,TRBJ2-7,CASSEGGQAYEQYF,TGTGCCAGCAGCGAAGGGGGACAGGCCTACGAGCAGTACTTC
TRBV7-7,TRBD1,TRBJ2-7,CASSRRTGTTYEQYF,TGTGCTAGCAGCCGTAGGACAGGAACGACCTACGAGCAGTACTTC
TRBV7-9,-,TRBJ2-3,CASSLGPLGGDTQYF,TGTGCCAGCAGCTTAGGGCCCCTAGGCGGCGATACGCAGTATTTT
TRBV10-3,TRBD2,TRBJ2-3,CAIRGGSTDTQYF,TGTGCCATCCGGGGGGGCTCCACAGATACGCAGTATTTT
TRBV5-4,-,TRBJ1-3,CASSLGVRSSGNTIYF,TGTGCCAGCAGCTTGGGAGTTCGGAGCTCTGGAAACACCATATATTTT
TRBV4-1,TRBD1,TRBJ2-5,CASRPGTGVLETQYF,TGCGCCAGCAGACCCGGGACAGGGGTTTTGGAGACCCAGTACTTC
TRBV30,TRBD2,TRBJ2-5,CAWGGGLGETQYF,TGTGCCTGGGGCGGGGGACTGGGAGAGACCCAGTACTTC
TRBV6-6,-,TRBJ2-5,CASSYPQGGEQYF,TGTGCCAGCAGTTACCCACAGGGTGGTGAGCAGTACTTC
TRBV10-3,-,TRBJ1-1,CATHPRGGLNTEAFF,TGTGCCACCCACCCGCGGGGGGGACTGAACACTGAAGCTTTCTTT
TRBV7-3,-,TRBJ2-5,CASSNTGWETQYF,TGTGCCAGCAGCAACACAGGGTGGGAGACCCAGTACTTC
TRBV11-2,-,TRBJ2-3,CASSHKTGPTDTQYF,TGTGCCAGCAGCCACAAGACAGGCCCTACAGATACGCAGTATTTT
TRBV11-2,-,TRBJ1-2,CASSLGTGVYGGYTF,TGTGCCAGCAGCTTAGGTACAGGAGTCTATGGTGGCTACACCTTC
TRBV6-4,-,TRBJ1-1,CASRRGEDTEAFF,TGTGCCAGCAGGCGGGGGGAGGACACTGAAGCTTTCTTT
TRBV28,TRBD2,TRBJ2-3,CASTTAASGGLGVDTQYF,TGTGCCAGCACCACCGCGGCTAGCGGGGGCCTTGGGGTAGATACGCAGTATTTT
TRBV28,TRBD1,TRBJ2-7,CASSPSTGGVKQYF,TGTGCCAGCAGTCCCTCGACAGGGGGAGTAAAGCAGTACTTC
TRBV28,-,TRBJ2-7,CASSPRTKGYEQYF,TGTGCCAGCAGTCCACGGACAAAGGGCTACGAGCAGTACTTC
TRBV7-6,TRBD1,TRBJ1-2,CASSLGQGAYGYTF,TGTGCCAGCAGCTTAGGACAGGGGGCGTATGGCTACACCTTC
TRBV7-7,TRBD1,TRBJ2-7,CASSLSPGGNYEQYF,TGTGCTAGCAGCTTATCCCCAGGGGGCAACTACGAGCAGTACTTC
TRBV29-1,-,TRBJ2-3,CSVHQGKSGTDTQYF,TGCAGCGTTCACCAGGGGAAGAGCGGCACAGATACGCAGTATTTT
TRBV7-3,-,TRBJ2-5,CASSLPSTGTQYF,TGTGCCAGCAGCTTACCCTCTACCGGGACCCAGTACTTC
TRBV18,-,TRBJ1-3,CASSPSTISGNTIYF,TGTGCCAGCTCACCCTCAACTATCTCTGGAAACACCATATATTTT
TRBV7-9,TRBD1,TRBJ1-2,CASSVQGALGYTF,TGTGCCAGCAGCGTACAGGGGGCGCTTGGCTACACCTTC
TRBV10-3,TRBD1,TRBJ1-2,CAIKQGAYGYTF,TGTGCCATAAAACAGGGGGCCTATGGCTACACCTTC
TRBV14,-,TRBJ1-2,CASSRRDTYYGYTF,TGTGCCAGCAGCCGCCGGGACACTTACTATGGCTACACCTTC
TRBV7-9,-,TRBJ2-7,CASSLEGGNYEQYF,TGTGCCAGCAGCTTAGAGGGGGGGAACTACGAGCAGTACTTC
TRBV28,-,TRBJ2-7,CASSFSPYYEQYF,TGTGCCAGCAGTTTCTCTCCCTACTACGAGCAGTACTTC
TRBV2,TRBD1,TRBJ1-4,CASSSRQGGLLFF,TGTGCCAGCAGTAGCCGACAGGGGGGCTTACTGTTTTTT
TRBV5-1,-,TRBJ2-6,CASSLVSDPRAGGANVLTF,TGCGCCAGCAGCTTGGTTTCGGACCCCAGGGCAGGAGGGGCCAACGTCCTGACTTTC
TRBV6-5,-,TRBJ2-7,CASSSRTVVLYEQYF,TGTGCCAGCAGCTCTAGGACAGTAGTTTTATACGAGCAGTACTTC
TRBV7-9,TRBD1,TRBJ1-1,CASSLTGVTEAFF,TGTGCCAGCAGCTTAACAGGGGTCACTGAAGCTTTCTTT
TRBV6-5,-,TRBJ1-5,CASSRGQGQGRPQHF,TGTGCCAGCAGTCGTGGACAAGGTCAGGGGAGGCCCCAGCATTTT
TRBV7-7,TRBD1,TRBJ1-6,CASSSGQGSPLHF,TGTGCTAGCAGCTCCGGACAGGGTTCACCCCTCCACTTT
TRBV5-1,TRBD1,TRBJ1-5,CASSPGTGVQPQHF,TGCGCCAGCAGCCCCGGGACAGGGGTTCAGCCCCAGCATTTT
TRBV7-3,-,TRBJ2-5,CASSLQGWVETQYF,TGTGCCAGCAGCTTACAGGGATGGGTAGAGACCCAGTACTTC
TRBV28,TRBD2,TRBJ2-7,CASSFGLGLAGGRHYEQYF,TGTGCCAGCAGTTTTGGCCTAGGGCTAGCGGGGGGGCGACATTACGAGCAGTACTTC
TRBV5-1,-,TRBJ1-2,CASSLDSQYTF,TGCGCCAGCAGCTTGGACAGCCAATACACCTTC
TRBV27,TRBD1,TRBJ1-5,CASSVDRGNQPQHF,TGTGCCAGCTCAGTTGACAGGGGGAATCAGCCCCAGCATTTT
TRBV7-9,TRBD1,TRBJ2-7,CASSFGQGIYEQYF,TGTGCCAGCAGCTTTGGACAGGGAATCTACGAGCAGTACTTC
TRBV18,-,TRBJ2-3,CASSPASVPNTQYF,TGTGCCAGCTCACCCGCTTCCGTTCCTAATACGCAGTATTTT
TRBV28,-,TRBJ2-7,CASSFGGTAYEQYF,TGTGCCAGCAGTTTTGGGGGGACCGCCTACGAGCAGTACTTC